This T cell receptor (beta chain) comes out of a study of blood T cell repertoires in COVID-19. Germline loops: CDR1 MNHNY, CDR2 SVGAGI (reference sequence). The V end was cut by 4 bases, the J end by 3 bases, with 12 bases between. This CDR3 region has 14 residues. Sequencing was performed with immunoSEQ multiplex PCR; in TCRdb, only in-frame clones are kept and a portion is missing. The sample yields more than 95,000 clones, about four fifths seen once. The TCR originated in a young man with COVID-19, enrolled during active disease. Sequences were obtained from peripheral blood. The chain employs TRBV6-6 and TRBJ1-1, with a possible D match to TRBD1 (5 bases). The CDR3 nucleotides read TGTGCCAGCAGTTTTAGGGGAGGGGACACTGAAGCTTTCTTT. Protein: CASSFRGGDTEAFF.